This TCR beta chain was recovered during a study of blood T cell repertoires in COVID-19. Profiled with immunoSEQ multiplex PCR; TCRdb holds only in-frame clones, not every one. The table records 400,000 to 450,000 clones, roughly 88% of them present only once. CDR1 is MGHRA and CDR2 is YSYEKL in the germline V gene. This CDR3 region has 15 residues. The ends were cut back, 2 bases at V and 8 bases at J, with 18 bases in the middle. The V call is TRBV4-1, the J call TRBJ1-2; D gene unclear. The sequenced sample was PBMCs or T cells enriched from blood (not recorded which). The receptor was derived from a man aged 18-30 years who had recovered from COVID-19. The CDR3 loop is CASSQLAILSRGYTF. The CDR3 DNA sequence: TGCGCCAGCAGCCAATTGGCCATACTGTCGAGGGGCTACACCTTC.